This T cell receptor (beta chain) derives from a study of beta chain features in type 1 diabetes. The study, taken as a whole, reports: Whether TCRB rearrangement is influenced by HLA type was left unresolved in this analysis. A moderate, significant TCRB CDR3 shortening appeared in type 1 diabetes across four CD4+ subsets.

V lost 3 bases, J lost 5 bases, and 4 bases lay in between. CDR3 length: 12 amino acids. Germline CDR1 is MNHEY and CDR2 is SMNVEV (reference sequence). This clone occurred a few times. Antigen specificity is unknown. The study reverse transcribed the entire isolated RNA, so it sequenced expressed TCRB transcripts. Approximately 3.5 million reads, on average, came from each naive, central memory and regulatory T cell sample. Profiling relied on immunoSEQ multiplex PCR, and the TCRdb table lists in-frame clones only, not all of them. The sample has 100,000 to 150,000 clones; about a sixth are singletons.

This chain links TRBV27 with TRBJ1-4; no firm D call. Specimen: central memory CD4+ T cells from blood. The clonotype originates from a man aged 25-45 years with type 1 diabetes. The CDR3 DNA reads TGTGCCAGCAGTTTCTTGAATGAAAAACTGTTTTTT. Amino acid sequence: CASSFLNEKLFF. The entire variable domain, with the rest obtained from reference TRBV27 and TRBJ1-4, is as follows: EAQVTQNPRYLITVTGKKLTVTCSQNMNHEYMSWYRQDPGLGLRQIYYSMNVEVTDKGDVPEGYKVSRKEKRNFPLILESPSPNQTSLYFCASSFLNEKLFFGSGTQLSVL.